The 2 T cell receptor beta chains presented below share a single source sample, sequenced in a study of a mutant IDH1 vaccine in newly diagnosed glioma. These TCRs are of unknown antigen specificity. Sample time point: week 23, last vaccination. The investigators gave 300 ug of mutant IDH1 20-mer peptide in each vaccine dose, together with topical imiquimod. Sequencing used immunoSEQ multiplex PCR; TCRdb keeps in-frame clones, though not all of them. The top ten clones hold approximately 15% of a sample with 26,000 or so clones, roughly 80% of them seen once. The starting material was PBMCs, obtained from a glioma patient whose treatment included an IDH1 peptide vaccine. The receptors here all came from a woman aged 30 to 39 with glioma.

The chain links TRBV5-4 to TRBJ2-1; D may match TRBD1 or TRBD2 (6 bases each). The germline V gene encodes CDR1 SGHNT and CDR2 YYREEE (reference sequence). V lost 0 bases and J 7 bases, leaving 11 bases between the germline ends. The CDR3 sequence is 14 residues long. CDR3 bases: TGTGCCAGCAGCTTGGGGCAGGGGAGGAATGAGCAGTTCTTC. It is translated as CASSLGQGRNEQFF.

This chain joins TRBV10-3 and TRBJ1-2, with D unresolved. This CDR3 spans 14 amino acids. With 8 bases removed from V and 6 bases from J, the gap between germline ends came to 19 bases. Germline CDR1 reads ENHRY; CDR2 reads SYGVKD. CDR3 sequence: CAIGRPEYSHGYTF. The CDR3 bases are TGTGCCATCGGGCGGCCGGAGTATTCCCATGGCTACACCTTC.